This T cell receptor beta chain was recovered during a study of vaccination effects on CD4 cells after COVID-19. In the case of this clone: The antigen remains undetermined.

Germline V CDR1 and CDR2: LGHDT, YNNKEL (reference sequence). The CDR3 covers 16 residues. Trimming took 1 base from V and 0 from J, leaving 13 bases between them. Sequencing was preceded by expansion of antigen-specific CD4+ T cells with viral peptide pools in the ViraFEST assay. When around nine days of culture had elapsed, CD4+ T cells were isolated. The method was immunoSEQ multiplex PCR; TCRdb's version includes in-frame clones alone and lacks a portion of them. The profile shows roughly 20,000 clones, about two thirds of them singletons. Material: CD4+ T cells from PBMCs cultured with HCoV-229E spike peptides, obtained before COVID-19 vaccination. The sequence derives from a human donor who received a COVID-19 vaccine. V gene TRBV3-1 (or the pseudogene TRBV3-2) combines with J gene TRBJ2-7; a weak D match, TRBD2 (6 bases). The CDR3 nucleotides read TGTGCCAGCAGCCAAGGGGTCAGCGGGTCCTCCTACGAGCAGTACTTC. This gives the protein CASSQGVSGSSYEQYF.